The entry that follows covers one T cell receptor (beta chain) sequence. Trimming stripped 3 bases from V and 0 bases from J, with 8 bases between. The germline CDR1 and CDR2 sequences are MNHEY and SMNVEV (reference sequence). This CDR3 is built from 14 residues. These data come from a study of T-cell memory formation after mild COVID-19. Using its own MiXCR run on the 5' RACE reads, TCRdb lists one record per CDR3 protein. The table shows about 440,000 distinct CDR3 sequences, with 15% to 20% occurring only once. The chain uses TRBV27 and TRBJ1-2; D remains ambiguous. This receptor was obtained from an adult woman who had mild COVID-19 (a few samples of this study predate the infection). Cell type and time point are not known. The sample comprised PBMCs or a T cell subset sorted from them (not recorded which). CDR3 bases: TGTGCCAGCAGTTTTTTAGGTCCTAACTATGGCTACACCTTC. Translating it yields CASSFLGPNYGYTF.